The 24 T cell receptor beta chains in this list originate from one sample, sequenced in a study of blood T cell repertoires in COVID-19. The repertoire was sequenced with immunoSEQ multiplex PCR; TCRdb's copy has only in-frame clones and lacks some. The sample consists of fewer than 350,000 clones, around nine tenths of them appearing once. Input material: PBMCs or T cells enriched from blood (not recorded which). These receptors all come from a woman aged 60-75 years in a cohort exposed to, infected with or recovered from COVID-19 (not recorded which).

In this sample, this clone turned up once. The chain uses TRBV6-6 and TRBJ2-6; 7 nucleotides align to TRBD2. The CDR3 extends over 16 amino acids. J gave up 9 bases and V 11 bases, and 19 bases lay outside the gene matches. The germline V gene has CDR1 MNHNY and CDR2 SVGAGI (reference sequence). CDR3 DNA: TGTGCCGTAATATCGCGGGAGCCTGAAACGTACAACGTCCTGACTTTC. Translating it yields CAVISREPETYNVLTF.

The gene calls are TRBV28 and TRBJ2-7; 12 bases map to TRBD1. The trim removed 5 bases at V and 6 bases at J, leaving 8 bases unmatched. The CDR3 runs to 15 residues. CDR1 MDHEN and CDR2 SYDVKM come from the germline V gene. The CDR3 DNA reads TGTGCCAGCAGTAGCACCGGGACAGGGGGCGGCGAGCAGTACTTC. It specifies CASSSTGTGGGEQYF.

CDR3 loop: CASSLATSGSHEQFF. The CDR3 coding sequence is TGCGCCAGCAGCTTGGCAACTAGCGGGAGTCATGAGCAGTTCTTC. The chain uses TRBV5-1 and TRBJ2-1, with 11 bases that match TRBD2. CDR3 length equals 15 residues. CDR1 SGHRS and CDR2 YFSETQ come from the germline V gene. V was pared by 0 bases and J by 8 bases, with 4 bases of the junction left unmatched.

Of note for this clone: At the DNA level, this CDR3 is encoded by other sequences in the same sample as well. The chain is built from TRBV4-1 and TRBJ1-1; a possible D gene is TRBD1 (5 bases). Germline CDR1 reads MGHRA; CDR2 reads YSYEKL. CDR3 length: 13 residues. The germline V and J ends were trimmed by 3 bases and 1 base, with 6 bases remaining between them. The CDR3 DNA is TGCGCCAGCAGCCAGGGGCGGAACACTGAAGCTTTCTTT. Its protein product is CASSQGRNTEAFF.

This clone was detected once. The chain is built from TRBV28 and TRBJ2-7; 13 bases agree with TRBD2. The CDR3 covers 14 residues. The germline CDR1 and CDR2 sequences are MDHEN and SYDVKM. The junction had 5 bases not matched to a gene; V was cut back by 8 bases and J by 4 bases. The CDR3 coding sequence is TGTGCCAGCTTTCCGGGACTAGCGGGATACGAGCAGTACTTC. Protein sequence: CASFPGLAGYEQYF.

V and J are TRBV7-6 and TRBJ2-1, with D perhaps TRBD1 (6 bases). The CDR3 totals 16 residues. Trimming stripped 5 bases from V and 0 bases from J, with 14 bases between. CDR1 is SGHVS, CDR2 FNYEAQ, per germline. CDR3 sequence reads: CASSVHQGPSYNEQFF. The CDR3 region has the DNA TGTGCCAGCAGCGTCCATCAGGGGCCCTCCTACAATGAGCAGTTCTTC.

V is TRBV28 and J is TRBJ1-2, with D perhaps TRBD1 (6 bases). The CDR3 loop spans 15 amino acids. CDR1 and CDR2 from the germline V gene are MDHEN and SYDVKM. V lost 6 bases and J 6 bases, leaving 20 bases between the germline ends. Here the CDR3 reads CASRDTGIKGNGYTF. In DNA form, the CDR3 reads TGTGCCAGCAGGGATACAGGGATTAAGGGTAATGGCTACACCTTC.

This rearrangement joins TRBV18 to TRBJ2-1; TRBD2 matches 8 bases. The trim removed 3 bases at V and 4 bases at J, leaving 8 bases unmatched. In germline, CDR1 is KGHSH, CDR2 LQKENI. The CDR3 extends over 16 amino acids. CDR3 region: CASSPPRGGRYNEQFF. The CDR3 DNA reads TGTGCCAGCTCACCGCCAAGGGGCGGGAGGTACAATGAGCAGTTCTTC.

For the CDR3, the DNA is TGTGCCAGTAGTATTCGGGATAACACTGAAGCTTTCTTT. It specifies CASSIRDNTEAFF. This chain links TRBV19 with TRBJ1-1; D is uncertain. Trimming removed 3 bases at V and 2 bases at J, with 7 bases between. This CDR3 spans 13 amino acids. Germline V gene sequence: CDR1 LNHDA, CDR2 SQIVND (reference sequence).

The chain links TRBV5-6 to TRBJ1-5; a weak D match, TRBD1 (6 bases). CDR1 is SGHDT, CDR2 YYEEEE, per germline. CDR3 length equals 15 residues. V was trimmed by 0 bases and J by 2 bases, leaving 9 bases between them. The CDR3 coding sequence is TGTGCCAGCAGCTTGGCGGCAGGGGGCAATCAGCCCCAGCATTTT. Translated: CASSLAAGGNQPQHF.

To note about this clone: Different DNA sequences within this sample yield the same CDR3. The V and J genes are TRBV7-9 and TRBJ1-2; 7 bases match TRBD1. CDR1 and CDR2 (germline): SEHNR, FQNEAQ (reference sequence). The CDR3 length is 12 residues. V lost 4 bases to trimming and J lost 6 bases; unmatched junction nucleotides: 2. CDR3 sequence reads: CASSSTGDGYTF. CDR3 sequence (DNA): TGTGCCAGCAGCTCAACAGGGGATGGCTACACCTTC. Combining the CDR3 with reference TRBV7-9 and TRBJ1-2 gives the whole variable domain DTGVSQNPRHKITKRGQNVTFRCDPISEHNRLYWYRQTLGQGPEFLTYFQNEAQLEKSRLLSDRFSAERPKGSFSTLEIQRTEQGDSAMYLCASSSTGDGYTFGSGTRLTVV.

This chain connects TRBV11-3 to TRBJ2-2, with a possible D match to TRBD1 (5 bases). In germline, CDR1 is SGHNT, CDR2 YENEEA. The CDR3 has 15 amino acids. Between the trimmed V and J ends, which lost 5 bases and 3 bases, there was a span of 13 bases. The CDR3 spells CASSAAQGHTGELFF. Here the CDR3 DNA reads TGTGCCAGCAGCGCCGCCCAGGGTCACACCGGGGAGCTGTTTTTT.

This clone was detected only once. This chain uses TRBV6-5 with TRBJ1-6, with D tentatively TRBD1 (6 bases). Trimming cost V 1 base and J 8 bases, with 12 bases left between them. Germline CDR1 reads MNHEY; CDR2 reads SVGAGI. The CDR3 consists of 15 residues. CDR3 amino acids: CASSYFTGMDSPLHF. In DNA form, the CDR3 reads TGTGCCAGCAGTTACTTTACAGGGATGGATTCACCCCTCCACTTT.

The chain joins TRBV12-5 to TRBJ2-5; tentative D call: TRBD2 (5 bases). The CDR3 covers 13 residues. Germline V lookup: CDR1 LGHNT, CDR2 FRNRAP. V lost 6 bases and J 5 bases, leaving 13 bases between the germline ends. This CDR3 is CASGPSGEETQYF. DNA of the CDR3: TGTGCTAGTGGACCTAGTGGGGAGGAGACCCAGTACTTC.

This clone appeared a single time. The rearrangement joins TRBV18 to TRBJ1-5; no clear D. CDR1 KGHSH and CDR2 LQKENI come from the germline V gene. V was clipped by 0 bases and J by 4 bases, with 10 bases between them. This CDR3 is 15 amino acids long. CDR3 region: CASSPPPGRNQPQHF. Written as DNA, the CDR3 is TGTGCCAGCTCACCACCGCCAGGTCGGAATCAGCCCCAGCATTTT.

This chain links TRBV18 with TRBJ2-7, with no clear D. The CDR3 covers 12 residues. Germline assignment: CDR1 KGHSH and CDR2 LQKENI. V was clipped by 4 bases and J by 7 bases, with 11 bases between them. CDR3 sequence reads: CASSRSSGEQYF. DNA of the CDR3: TGTGCCAGCTCACGTAGCTCCGGGGAGCAGTACTTC. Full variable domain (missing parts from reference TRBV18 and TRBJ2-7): NAGVMQNPRHLVRRRGQEARLRCSPMKGHSHVYWYRQLPEEGLKFMVYLQKENIIDESGMPKERFSAEFPKEGPSILRIQQVVRGDSAAYFCASSRSSGEQYFGPGTRLTVT.

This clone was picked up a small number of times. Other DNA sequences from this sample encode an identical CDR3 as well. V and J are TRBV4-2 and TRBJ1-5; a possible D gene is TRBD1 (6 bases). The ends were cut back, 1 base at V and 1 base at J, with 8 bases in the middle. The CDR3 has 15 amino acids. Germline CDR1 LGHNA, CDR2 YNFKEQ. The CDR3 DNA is TGTGCCAGCAGCCAAGTCGGACAGAGCAATCAGCCCCAGCATTTT. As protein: CASSQVGQSNQPQHF.

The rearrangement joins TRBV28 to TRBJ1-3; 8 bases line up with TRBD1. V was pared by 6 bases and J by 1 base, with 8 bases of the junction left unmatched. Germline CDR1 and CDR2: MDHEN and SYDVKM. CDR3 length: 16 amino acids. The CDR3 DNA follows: TGTGCCAGCAGCAATACAGGGGGTCGGTCTGGAAACACCATATATTTT. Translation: CASSNTGGRSGNTIYF.

This chain's CDR3 is CASSRGTSGGYEQYF. In DNA form, the CDR3 reads TGTGCCAGCAGCAGAGGGACTAGCGGGGGCTACGAGCAGTACTTC. The chain carries TRBV7-2 and TRBJ2-7; 14 bases are a match to TRBD2. The trim removed 5 bases at V and 3 bases at J, leaving 3 bases unmatched. CDR3 length equals 15 residues. Germline V gene sequence: CDR1 SGHTA, CDR2 FQGNSA.

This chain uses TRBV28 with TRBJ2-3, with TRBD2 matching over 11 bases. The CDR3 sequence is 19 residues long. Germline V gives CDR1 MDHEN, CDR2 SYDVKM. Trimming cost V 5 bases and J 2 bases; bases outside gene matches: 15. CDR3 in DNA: TGTGCCAGCAGTGGGCCACTAGCGGGGGAAAAGAAATTCACAGATACGCAGTATTTT. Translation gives CASSGPLAGEKKFTDTQYF.

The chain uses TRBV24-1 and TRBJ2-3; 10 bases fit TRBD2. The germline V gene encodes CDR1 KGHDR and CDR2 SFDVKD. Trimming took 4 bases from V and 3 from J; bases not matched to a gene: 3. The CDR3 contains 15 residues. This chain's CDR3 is CATSELAGGTDTQYF. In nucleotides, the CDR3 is TGTGCCACCAGTGAGTTAGCGGGAGGTACAGATACGCAGTATTTT.

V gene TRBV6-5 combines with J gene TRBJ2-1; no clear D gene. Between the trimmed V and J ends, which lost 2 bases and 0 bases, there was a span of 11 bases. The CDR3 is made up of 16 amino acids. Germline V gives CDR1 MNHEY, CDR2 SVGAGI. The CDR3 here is CASSYLAASSYNEQFF. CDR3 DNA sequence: TGTGCCAGCAGTTACCTGGCGGCCAGCTCCTACAATGAGCAGTTCTTC.

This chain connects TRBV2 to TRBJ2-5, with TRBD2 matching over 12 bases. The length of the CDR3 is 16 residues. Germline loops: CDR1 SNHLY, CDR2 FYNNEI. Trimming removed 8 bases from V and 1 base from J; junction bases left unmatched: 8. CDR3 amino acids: CASVRASGRVQETQYF. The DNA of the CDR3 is TGTGCCAGCGTGCGGGCTAGCGGGAGGGTCCAAGAGACCCAGTACTTC.

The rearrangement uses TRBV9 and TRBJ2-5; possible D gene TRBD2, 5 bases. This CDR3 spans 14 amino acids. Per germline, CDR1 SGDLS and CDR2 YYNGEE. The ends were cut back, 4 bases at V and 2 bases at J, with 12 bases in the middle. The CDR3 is CASSLRDLQETQYF. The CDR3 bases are TGTGCCAGCAGCCTCCGGGATCTACAAGAGACCCAGTACTTC.